This entry is about one T cell receptor (beta chain). Cryopreserved PBMCs supplied about 1.9 micrograms of genomic DNA for TCR beta libraries. TCRdb's table, derived via immunoSEQ multiplex PCR, lists solely in-frame clones and lacks some. This table holds 30,000 to 50,000 clones, 65% to 70% found once. This record belongs to a study of cytotoxic CD8 clonotypes in ibrutinib-treated CLL. Study details: Recorded responses included about 25 partial and 2 complete; following median roughly 68 months, approximately 14 stayed remitted and roughly 12 progressed.

The sample was PBMCs, taken at disease progression, from a patient treated with ibrutinib. The sequence was collected from a human donor with chronic lymphocytic leukemia.

Written as DNA, the CDR3 is TGTGCCAGCAGCCCTAAAACCGGGCCTAACAAAAACATTCAGTACTTC. Its translation: CASSPKTGPNKNIQYF. The chain recombines TRBV7-9 with TRBJ2-4; D is uncertain. This CDR3 is built from 16 residues. The germline V and J ends were trimmed by 5 bases and 3 bases, with 17 bases remaining between them. Germline values: CDR1 SEHNR, CDR2 FQNEAQ (reference sequence).